This T cell receptor beta chain was sequenced during a study of T-cell reconstitution after alpha-beta-depleted transplantation in children. The study, taken as a whole, reports: Fresh T-cell production supplied most of the T-cell counts and diversity seen one year after transplant. Several hundred expanded graft clones reportedly supplied alpha-beta T cells about two months after transplant. Surviving recipient T cells and thymic progenitors accounted for the high day-60 TCRbeta diversity observed in some patients.

Turning to this clonotype: Its antigen is currently unknown.

TCRbeta library construction was performed incorporating unique molecular identifiers. TCRdb re-called the PCR reads with MiXCR, one entry per CDR3 protein. In the table there are 45,000 to 60,000 distinct CDR3 sequences, about 47% of which are singletons. The TCR was taken from a boy in the first two years of life with SCID, due to receive a stem cell transplant. The sample was peripheral blood, taken before TCRalphabeta/CD19-depleted stem cell transplant.

In DNA, the CDR3 is TGTGCCAGTAGTGGCGAGACTATTGACGGGAACACTGAAGCTTTCTTT. This codes for CASSGETIDGNTEAFF. The chain carries TRBV19 and TRBJ1-1; D is uncertain. The CDR3 spans 16 residues. In germline, CDR1 is LNHDA, CDR2 SQIVND (reference sequence). V dropped 5 bases and J dropped 1 base, with 17 bases sitting between them. The full variable domain, rest sourced from reference TRBV19 and TRBJ1-1, is DGGITQSPKYLFRKEGQNVTLSCEQNLNHDAMYWYRQDPGQGLRLIYYSQIVNDFQKGDIAEGYSVSREKKESFPLTVTSAQKNPTAFYLCASSGETIDGNTEAFFGQGTRLTVV.